The 12 T cell receptor beta chains reported below all come from one sample, sequenced in a study of cytomegalovirus exposure and HLA in healthy donors. Sequenced by immunoSEQ multiplex PCR; TCRdb stores in-frame clones only, minus some. Of 100,000 to 150,000 clones listed, about 84% were seen once; the top ten hold 2.1%. The material sequenced was PBMCs. These receptors were taken from a woman under 40 in good health and CMV-seronegative.

V and J are TRBV10-1 and TRBJ2-1; 11 positions match TRBD2. Germline V gene data show CDR1 as WNHNN and CDR2 as SYGVQD (reference sequence). This CDR3 contains 21 residues. Trimming cost V 5 bases and J 0 bases; bases outside gene matches: 18. This CDR3 is CASSSSRLAGGFLSSYNEQFF. CDR3 coding DNA: TGCGCCAGCAGTTCTTCCCGGCTAGCGGGGGGCTTTCTAAGCTCCTACAATGAGCAGTTCTTC.

The chain joins TRBV9 to TRBJ2-1; 11 nucleotides agree with TRBD2. The germline CDR1 and CDR2 sequences are SGDLS and YYNGEE. The ends lost 3 bases at V and 7 bases at J; junction bases unmatched: 15. This CDR3 region has 18 residues. This CDR3 reads CASSAGRLAGTSGNEQFF. The CDR3, as DNA: TGTGCCAGCAGCGCCGGTAGACTAGCGGGGACGTCGGGGAATGAGCAGTTCTTC. Based on the CDR3 plus reference TRBV9 and TRBJ2-1, the full variable domain is DSGVTQTPKHLITATGQRVTLRCSPRSGDLSVYWYQQSLDQGLQFLIQYYNGEERAKGNILERFSAQQFPDLHSELNLSSLELGDSALYFCASSAGRLAGTSGNEQFFGPGTRLTVL.

The V and J genes are TRBV7-4 and TRBJ2-7, with D perhaps TRBD1 (5 bases). This CDR3 spans 14 amino acids. Germline CDR1 and CDR2: SGHVT and SQSDAQ. V lost 1 base, J lost 5 bases, and 12 bases lay in between. The CDR3 DNA reads as TGTGCCAGCAGCTTAGGGCTCAGGGTCCACGAGCAGTACTTC. Translation: CASSLGLRVHEQYF.

The chain joins TRBV7-9 to TRBJ1-6; TRBD1 might be the D (5 bases). Germline V lookup: CDR1 SEHNR, CDR2 FQNEAQ (reference sequence). There are 13 residues in the CDR3. V lost 5 bases and J 7 bases, leaving 9 bases between the germline ends. CDR3 region: CASSPGGNSPLHF. For the CDR3, the DNA is TGTGCCAGCAGCCCTGGGGGGAATTCACCCCTCCACTTT.

The rearrangement links TRBV19 to TRBJ1-2; D gene unclear. Germline CDR1 LNHDA, CDR2 SQIVND (reference sequence). CDR3 length: 12 residues. The V end lost 1 base, the J end lost 7 bases, and 7 bases lay between the germline ends. DNA for the CDR3: TGTGCCAGTAGTATAGCAGAGGGTGGCTACACCTTC. This sequence encodes CASSIAEGGYTF.

This clone was seen once. This chain uses TRBV6-1 with TRBJ1-6, with 7 bases aligning to TRBD1. This CDR3 has 16 residues. Germline V gene lookup returns CDR1 MNHNS and CDR2 SASEGT. V lost 3 bases and J lost 3; bases outside the gene matches: 5. The CDR3 here is CASSDGQAVYNSPLHF. CDR3 sequence (DNA): TGTGCCAGCAGTGACGGACAGGCAGTCTATAATTCACCCCTCCACTTT.

J is TRBJ2-5 and V is TRBV7-2, with D perhaps TRBD2 (5 bases). CDR3 length equals 15 residues. Germline assignment: CDR1 SGHTA and CDR2 FQGNSA. The ends were cut back, 4 bases at V and 5 bases at J, with 17 bases in the middle. This CDR3 is CASSSLRVSVETQYF. The CDR3 nucleotides are TGTGCCAGCAGCTCACTGAGGGTTTCGGTCGAGACCCAGTACTTC.

V is TRBV5-1 and J is TRBJ1-1, with 11 bases aligning to TRBD1. Trimming cost V 4 bases and J 5 bases; bases outside gene matches: 4. The germline gives CDR1 SGHRS, CDR2 YFSETQ. The CDR3 is 14 amino acids. This chain's CDR3 is CASSGRDRGTEAFF. In DNA, the CDR3 is TGCGCCAGCAGCGGCCGGGACAGGGGGACTGAAGCTTTCTTT. Variable domain in full (rest from reference TRBV5-1 and TRBJ1-1): KAGVTQTPRYLIKTRGQQVTLSCSPISGHRSVSWYQQTPGQGLQFLFEYFSETQRNKGNFPGRFSGRQFSNSRSEMNVSTLELGDSALYLCASSGRDRGTEAFFGQGTRLTVV.

Only one count was recorded for this clone. The chain couples TRBV6-5 to TRBJ2-7; a possible D gene is TRBD2 (6 bases). Germline CDR1 MNHEY, CDR2 SVGAGI. V lost 11 bases and J 0 bases, leaving 20 bases between the germline ends. The length of the CDR3 is 15 residues. The CDR3 sequence: CAAAEGPLSSYEQYF. The CDR3 DNA reads TGTGCCGCTGCGGAGGGGCCGCTAAGCTCCTACGAGCAGTACTTC.

The chain couples TRBV5-4 to TRBJ2-3; TRBD2 might be the D (6 bases). The CDR3 covers 20 residues. Germline lookup yields CDR1 SGHNT and CDR2 YYREEE (reference sequence). V lost 4 bases to trimming and J lost 0 bases, with 27 bases between them. The CDR3: CASSLGLTLPTRTSTDTQYF. As DNA, the CDR3 is TGTGCCAGCAGCCTCGGGCTAACCCTGCCGACTAGGACTAGCACAGATACGCAGTATTTT.

The genes are TRBV21-1 and TRBJ2-3; TRBD1, the D gene given by the table, was not confirmed from the DNA. TRBV21-1 is described as a pseudogene. The CDR3 extends over 15 amino acids. CDR3 residues: CASRKTGHITDTQYF. CDR3 bases: TGTGCCAGCAGAAAAACGGGACACATCACAGATACGCAGTATTTT.

The J gene is TRBJ1-6, the V gene TRBV18; D call uncertain. CDR1 and CDR2 (germline): KGHSH, LQKENI. V lost 6 bases and J lost 5, with 14 bases in between. The CDR3 extends over 15 amino acids. Written as DNA, the CDR3 is TGTGCCAGCTCCCGTTCCGGGAGTAATAATTCACCCCTCCACTTT. It specifies CASSRSGSNNSPLHF.